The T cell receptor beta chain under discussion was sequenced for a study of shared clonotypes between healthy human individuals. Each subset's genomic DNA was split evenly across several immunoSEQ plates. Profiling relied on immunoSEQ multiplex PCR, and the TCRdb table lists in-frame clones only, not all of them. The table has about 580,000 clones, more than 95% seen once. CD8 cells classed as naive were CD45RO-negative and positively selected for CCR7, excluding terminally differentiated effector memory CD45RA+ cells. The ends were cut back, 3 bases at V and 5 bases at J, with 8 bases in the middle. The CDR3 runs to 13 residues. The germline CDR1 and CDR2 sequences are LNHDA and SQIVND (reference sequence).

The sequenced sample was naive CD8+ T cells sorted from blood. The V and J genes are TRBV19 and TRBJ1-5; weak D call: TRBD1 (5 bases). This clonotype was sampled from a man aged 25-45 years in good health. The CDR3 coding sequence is TGTGCCAGTAGTATCGCAGGGCATCAGCCCCAGCATTTT. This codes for CASSIAGHQPQHF.